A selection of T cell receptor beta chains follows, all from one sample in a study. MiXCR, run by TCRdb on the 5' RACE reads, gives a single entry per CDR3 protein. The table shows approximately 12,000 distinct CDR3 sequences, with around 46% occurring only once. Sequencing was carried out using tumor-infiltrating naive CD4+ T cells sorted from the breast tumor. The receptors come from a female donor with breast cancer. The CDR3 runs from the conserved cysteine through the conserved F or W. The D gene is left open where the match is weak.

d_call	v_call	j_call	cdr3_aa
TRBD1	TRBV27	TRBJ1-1	CASRRQGGNTEAFF
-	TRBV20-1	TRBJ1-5	CSASESVGGQPQHF
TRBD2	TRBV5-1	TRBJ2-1	CASSTSGRLGDEQFF
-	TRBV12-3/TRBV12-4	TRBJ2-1	CASSFLEPPNEQFF
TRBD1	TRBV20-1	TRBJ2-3	CSARGLGTGTDTQYF
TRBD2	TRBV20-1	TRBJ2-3	CSARRLAGTDTQYF
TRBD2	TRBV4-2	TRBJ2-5	CASSQDRLASNTGETQYF
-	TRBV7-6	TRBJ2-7	CASSLVRGTTYEQYF
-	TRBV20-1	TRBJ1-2	CSAALSAHGPYGYTF
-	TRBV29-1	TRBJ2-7	CSVDQDGSYEQYF
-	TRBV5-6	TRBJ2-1	CASSLELRTPGEQFF
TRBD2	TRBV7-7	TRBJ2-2	CASSATLATNTGELFF
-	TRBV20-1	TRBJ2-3	CSASSGGDTQYF
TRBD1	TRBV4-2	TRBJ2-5	CASSQGTGVETQYF
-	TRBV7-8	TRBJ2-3	CATGDTQYF
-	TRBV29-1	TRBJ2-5	CSVAIGAGETQYF
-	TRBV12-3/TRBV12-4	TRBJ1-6	CASSPGRNSPLHF
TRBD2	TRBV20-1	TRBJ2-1	CSARGTRDVEQFF
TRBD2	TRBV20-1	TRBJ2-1	CSAREASGLDNEQFF
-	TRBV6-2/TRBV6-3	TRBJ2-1	CAILGAAGNEQFF
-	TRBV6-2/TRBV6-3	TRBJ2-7	CASQSALWPPEQYF
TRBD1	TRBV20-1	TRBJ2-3	CSAEQGANTDTQYF
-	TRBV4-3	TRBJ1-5	CASSQDRAGSNQPQHF
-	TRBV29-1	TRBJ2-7	CSANDGSPYEQYF
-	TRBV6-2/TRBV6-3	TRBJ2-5	CASSYGDGDQETQYF
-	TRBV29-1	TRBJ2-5	CSVAPGGTQETQYF
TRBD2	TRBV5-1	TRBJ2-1	CASSIGTSGSWNEQFF
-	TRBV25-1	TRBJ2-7	CASSEAGSYEQYF
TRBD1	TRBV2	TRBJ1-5	CASRGQGNQPQHF
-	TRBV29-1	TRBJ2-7	CSVEESIRYF
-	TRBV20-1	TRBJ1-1	CSAYPSQGRNTEAFF
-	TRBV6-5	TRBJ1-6	CASSYSNSPLHF
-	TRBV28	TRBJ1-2	CASSPEVLTERYTF
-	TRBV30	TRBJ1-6	CAWSVTNSPLHF
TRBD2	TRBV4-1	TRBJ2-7	CASSQVLAGPSGQYF
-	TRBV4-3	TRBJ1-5	CASSQDRGNQPQHF
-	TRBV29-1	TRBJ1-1	CSVGHGGFSEAFF
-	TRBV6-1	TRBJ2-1	CASRDGLAMGNEQFF
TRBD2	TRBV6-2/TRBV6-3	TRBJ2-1	CASCLLAGQYNEQFF
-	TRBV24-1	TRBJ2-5	CATSDSSGLGTQYF
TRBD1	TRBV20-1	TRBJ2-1	CSGQGARNEQFF
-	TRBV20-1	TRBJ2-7	CSARDGSGDYEQYF
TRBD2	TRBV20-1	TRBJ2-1	CSARGTGTSGNNEQFF
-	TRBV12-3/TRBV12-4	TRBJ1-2	CASSLGLGYGYTF
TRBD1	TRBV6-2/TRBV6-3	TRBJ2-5	CASSYPGQGFLGMWETQYF
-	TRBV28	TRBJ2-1	CASSLRGSSYNEQFF
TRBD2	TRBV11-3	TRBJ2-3	CASSASGTSTDTQYF
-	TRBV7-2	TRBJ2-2	CASRRRQGNTGELFF
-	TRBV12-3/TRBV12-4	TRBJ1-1	CASSRTNGDEKAFF
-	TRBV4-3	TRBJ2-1	CASSQGYSYNEQFF
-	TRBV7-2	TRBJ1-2	CASSLTGHNYGYTF
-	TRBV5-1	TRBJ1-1	CASSLDGRVGAEAFF
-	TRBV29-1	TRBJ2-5	CSVRSVETQYF
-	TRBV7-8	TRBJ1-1	CASSPQGLRDTEAFF
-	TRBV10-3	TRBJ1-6	CAISETGNTNSPLHF